The clone carrying this T cell receptor beta chain was seen a single time. Its cognate antigen is unknown. This clone may be a read error of a much larger clone one base away. CDR3 length: 14 residues. CDR1 is MNHEY and CDR2 is SMNVEV in the germline V gene (reference sequence). The data belong to a study of glioma-infiltrating T cells. Study as a whole: WHO grade II oligodendrogliomas or astrocytomas, plus non-recurrent WHO grade IV glioblastomas, were sampled.

Study findings and constraints: Above-expected tissue-blood divergence occurred in all gliomas, most in low-grade ones. Patients with low tissue-blood divergence carried a signature set of shared blood CDR3 motifs.

The iRepertoire nested amplicon-rescue multiplex PCR amplified TCR alpha and beta CDR3s from RNA. Via MiXCR, TCRdb re-called the multiplex PCR reads, giving one row per CDR3 protein. The profile shows roughly 350,000 distinct CDR3 sequences, 41% of them singletons. Source material: glioma tissue, nonneoplastic brain tissue, or PBMCs (not recorded which). This receptor was identified in a human donor with low-grade glioma or glioblastoma, undergoing nonglioma brain surgery, or in good health (not recorded which). The chain couples TRBV27 to TRBJ2-7; D gene uncertain. DNA for the CDR3: TGTGCCAGCAGTTTAGGCCCCAGCTCCTACGAGCACTACTTC. Protein: CASSLGPSSYEHYF.